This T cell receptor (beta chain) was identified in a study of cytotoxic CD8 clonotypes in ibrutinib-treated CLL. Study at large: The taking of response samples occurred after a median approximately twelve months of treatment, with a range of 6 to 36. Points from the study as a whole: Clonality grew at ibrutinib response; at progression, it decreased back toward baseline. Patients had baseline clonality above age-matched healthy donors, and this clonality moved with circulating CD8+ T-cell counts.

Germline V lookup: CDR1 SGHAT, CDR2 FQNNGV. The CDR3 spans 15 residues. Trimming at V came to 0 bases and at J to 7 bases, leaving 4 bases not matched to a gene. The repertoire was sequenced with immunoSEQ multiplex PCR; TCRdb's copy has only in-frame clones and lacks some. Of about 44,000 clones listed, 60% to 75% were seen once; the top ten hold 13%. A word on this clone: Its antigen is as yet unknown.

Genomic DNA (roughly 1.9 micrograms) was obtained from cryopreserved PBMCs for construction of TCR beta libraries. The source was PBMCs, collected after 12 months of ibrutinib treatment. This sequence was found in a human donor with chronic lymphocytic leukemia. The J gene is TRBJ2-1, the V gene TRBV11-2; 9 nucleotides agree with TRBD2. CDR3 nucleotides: TGTGCCAGCAGCTTAGACAGCGGGAGGAGGAATGAGCAGTTCTTC. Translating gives CASSLDSGRRNEQFF.